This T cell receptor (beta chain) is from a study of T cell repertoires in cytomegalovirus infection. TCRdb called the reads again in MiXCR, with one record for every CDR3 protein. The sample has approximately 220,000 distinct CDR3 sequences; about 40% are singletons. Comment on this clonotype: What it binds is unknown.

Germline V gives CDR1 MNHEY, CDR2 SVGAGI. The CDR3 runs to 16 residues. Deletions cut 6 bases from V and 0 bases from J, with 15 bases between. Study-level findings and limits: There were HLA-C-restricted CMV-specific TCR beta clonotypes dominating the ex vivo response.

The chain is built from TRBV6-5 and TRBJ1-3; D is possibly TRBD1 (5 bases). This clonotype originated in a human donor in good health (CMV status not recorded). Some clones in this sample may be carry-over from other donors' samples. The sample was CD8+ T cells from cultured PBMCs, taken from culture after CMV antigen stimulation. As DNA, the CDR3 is TGTGCCAGCAGCCTTCGGGACCTCCGCTCTGGAAACACCATATATTTT. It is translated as CASSLRDLRSGNTIYF.